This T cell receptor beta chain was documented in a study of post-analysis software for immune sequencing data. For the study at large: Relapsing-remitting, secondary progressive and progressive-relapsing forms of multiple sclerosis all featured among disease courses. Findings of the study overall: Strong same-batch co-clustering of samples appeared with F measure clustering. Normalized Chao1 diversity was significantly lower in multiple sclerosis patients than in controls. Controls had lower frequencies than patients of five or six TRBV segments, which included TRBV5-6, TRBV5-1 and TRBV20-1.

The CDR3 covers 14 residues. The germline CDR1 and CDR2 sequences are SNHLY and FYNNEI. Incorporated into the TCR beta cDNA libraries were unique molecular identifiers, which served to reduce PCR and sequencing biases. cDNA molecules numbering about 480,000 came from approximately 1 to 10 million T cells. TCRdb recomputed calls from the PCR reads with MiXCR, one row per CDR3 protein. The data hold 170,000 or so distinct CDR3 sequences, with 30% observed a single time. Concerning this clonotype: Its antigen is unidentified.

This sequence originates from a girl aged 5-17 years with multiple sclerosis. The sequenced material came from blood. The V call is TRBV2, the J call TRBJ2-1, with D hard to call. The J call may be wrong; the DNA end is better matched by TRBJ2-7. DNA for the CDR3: TGTGCCAGCAGCCCCTATAGCTCCTACAATGAGCAGTACTTC. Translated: CASSPYSSYNEQYF.